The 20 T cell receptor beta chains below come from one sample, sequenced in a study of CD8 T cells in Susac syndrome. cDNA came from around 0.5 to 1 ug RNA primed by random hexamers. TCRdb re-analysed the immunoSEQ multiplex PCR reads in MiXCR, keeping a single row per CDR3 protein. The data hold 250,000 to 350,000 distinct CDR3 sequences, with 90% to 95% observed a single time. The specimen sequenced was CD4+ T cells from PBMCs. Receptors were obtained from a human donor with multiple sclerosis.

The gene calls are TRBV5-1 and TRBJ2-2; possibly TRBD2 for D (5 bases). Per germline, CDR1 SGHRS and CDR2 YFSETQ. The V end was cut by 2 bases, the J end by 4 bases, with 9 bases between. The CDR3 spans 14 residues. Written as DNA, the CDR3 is TGCGCCAGCAGCTTCGAGAGGGTCACCGGGGAGCTGTTTTTT. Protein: CASSFERVTGELFF.

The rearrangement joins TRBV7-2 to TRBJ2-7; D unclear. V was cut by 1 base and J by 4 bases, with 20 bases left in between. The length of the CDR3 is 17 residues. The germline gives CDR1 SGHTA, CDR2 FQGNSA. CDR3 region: CASSLGPGLNKGYEQYF. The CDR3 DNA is TGTGCCAGCAGCTTAGGACCCGGGTTGAATAAAGGGTACGAGCAGTACTTC.

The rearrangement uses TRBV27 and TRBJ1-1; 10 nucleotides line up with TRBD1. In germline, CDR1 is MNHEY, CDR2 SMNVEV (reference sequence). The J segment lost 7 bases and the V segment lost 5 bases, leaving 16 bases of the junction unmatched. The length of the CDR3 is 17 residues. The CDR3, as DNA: TGTGCCAGCAGTCCCAACCCGGGACAGGGGAGGGCCTTTGAAGCTTTCTTT. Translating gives CASSPNPGQGRAFEAFF.

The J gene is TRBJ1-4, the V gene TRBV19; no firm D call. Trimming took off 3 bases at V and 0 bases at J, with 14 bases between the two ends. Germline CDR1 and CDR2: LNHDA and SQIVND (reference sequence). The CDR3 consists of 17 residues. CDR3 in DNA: TGTGCCAGTAGTATGGAGGCAGGTCCGACAACTAATGAAAAACTGTTTTTT. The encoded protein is CASSMEAGPTTNEKLFF.

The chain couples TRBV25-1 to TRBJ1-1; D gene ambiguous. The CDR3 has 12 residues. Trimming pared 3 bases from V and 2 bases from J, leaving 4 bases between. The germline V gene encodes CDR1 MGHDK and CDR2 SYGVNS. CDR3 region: CASSDTNTEAFF. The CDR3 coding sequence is TGTGCCAGCAGTGATACAAACACTGAAGCTTTCTTT.

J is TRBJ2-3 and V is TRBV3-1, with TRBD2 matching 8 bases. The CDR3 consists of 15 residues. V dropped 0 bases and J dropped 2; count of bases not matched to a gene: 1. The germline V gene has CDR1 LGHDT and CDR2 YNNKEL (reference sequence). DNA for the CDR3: TGTGCCAGCAGCCAAGAAGCGGGGGTCACAGATACGCAGTATTTT. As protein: CASSQEAGVTDTQYF.

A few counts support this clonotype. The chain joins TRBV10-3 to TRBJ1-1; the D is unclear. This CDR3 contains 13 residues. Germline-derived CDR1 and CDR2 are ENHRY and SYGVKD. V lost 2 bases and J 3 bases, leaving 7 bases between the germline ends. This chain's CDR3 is CAISEGGDTEAFF. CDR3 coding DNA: TGTGCCATCAGTGAGGGCGGGGACACTGAAGCTTTCTTT.

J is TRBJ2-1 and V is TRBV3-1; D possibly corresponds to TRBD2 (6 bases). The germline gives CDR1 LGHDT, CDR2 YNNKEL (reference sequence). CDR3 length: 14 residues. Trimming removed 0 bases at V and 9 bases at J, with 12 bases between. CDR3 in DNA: TGTGCCAGCAGCCAAGACGGGAGAGGGATTGAGCAGTTCTTC. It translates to CASSQDGRGIEQFF.

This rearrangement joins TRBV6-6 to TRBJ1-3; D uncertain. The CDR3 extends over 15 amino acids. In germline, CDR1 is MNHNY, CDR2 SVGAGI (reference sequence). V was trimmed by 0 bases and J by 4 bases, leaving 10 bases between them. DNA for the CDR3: TGTGCCAGCAGTTACTCGGCCCAGCCCGGAAACACCATATATTTT. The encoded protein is CASSYSAQPGNTIYF.

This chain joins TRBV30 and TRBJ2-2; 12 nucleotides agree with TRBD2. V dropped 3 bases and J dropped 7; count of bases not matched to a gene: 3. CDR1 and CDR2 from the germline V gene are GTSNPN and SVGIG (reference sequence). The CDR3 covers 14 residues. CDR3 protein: CAWSGLAGIGELFF. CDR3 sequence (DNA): TGTGCCTGGAGCGGACTAGCGGGAATCGGGGAGCTGTTTTTT.

For the CDR3, the DNA is TGTGCCAGCTCACCACAGACTAGCGGGAGTACCTACGAGCAGTACTTC. Protein: CASSPQTSGSTYEQYF. The genes are TRBV18 and TRBJ2-7, with 12 bases matching TRBD2. V trimming: 1 base; J trimming: 2 bases; junction bases outside the gene matches: 3. CDR1 is KGHSH, CDR2 LQKENI, per germline. The CDR3 spans 16 residues.

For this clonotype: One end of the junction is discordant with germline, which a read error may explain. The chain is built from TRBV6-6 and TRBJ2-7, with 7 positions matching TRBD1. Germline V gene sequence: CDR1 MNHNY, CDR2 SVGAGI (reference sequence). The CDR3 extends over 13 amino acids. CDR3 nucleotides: TGTGCCAGCAGCCGGGACAGCTCCAACGAGCAGTACTTC. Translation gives CASSRDSSNEQYF.

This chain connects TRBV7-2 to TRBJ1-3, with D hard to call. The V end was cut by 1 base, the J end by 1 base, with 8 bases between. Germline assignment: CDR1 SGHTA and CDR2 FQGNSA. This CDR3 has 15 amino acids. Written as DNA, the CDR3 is TGTGCCAGCAGCTTAGTTGACGGATCTGGAAACACCATATATTTT. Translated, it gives CASSLVDGSGNTIYF.

CDR3 protein: CASRDGQAYEQYF. The DNA of the CDR3 is TGTGCCAGCAGGGACGGACAGGCCTACGAGCAGTACTTC. The chain joins TRBV12-3 or TRBV12-4 to TRBJ2-7; 7 bases fit TRBD1. This CDR3 comprises 13 residues. J lost 2 bases, V lost 6 bases, and 4 bases had no gene match.

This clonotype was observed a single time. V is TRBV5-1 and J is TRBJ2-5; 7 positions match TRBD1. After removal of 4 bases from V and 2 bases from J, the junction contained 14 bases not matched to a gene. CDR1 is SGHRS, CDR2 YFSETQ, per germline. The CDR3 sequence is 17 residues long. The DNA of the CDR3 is TGCGCCAGCAGCCCTAACCCCACAGGGGCGACACAAGAGACCCAGTACTTC. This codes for CASSPNPTGATQETQYF.

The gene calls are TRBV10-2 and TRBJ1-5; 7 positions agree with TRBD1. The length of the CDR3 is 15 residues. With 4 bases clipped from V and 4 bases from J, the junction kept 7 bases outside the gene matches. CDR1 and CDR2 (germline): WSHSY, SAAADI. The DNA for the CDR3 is TGCGCCAGCAGTGCACAAGGACAGGCGAATCAGCCCCAGCATTTT. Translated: CASSAQGQANQPQHF.

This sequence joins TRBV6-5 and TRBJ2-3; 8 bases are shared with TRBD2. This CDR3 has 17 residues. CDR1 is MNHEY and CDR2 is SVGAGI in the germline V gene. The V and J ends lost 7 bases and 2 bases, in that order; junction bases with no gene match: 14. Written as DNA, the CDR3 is TGTGCCAGCATTTGGGGGTTCGGACTAGCTTCCACAGATACGCAGTATTTT. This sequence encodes CASIWGFGLASTDTQYF.

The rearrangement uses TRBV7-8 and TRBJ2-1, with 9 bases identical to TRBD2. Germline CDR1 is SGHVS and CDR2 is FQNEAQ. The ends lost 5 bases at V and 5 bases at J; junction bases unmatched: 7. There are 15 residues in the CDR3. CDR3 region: CASSPRLAVHNEQFF. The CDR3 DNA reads TGTGCCAGCAGCCCCAGACTAGCGGTTCACAATGAGCAGTTCTTC.

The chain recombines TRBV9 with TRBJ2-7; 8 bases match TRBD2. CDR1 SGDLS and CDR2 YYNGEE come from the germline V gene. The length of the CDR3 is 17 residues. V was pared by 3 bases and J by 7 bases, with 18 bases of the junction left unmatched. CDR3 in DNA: TGTGCCAGCAGCGCCCACGGGGGTGGGACTAGGGCTTTGGAGCAGTACTTC. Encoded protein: CASSAHGGGTRALEQYF. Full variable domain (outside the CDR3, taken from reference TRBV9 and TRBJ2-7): DSGVTQTPKHLITATGQRVTLRCSPRSGDLSVYWYQQSLDQGLQFLIQYYNGEERAKGNILERFSAQQFPDLHSELNLSSLELGDSALYFCASSAHGGGTRALEQYFGPGTRLTVT.

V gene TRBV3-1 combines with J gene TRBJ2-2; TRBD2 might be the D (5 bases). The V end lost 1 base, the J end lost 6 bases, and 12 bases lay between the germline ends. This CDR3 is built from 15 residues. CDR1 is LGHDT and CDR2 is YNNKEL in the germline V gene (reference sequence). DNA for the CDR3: TGTGCCAGCAGCCAAGGTCATAGCGCGCCCGGGGAGCTGTTTTTT. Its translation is CASSQGHSAPGELFF.